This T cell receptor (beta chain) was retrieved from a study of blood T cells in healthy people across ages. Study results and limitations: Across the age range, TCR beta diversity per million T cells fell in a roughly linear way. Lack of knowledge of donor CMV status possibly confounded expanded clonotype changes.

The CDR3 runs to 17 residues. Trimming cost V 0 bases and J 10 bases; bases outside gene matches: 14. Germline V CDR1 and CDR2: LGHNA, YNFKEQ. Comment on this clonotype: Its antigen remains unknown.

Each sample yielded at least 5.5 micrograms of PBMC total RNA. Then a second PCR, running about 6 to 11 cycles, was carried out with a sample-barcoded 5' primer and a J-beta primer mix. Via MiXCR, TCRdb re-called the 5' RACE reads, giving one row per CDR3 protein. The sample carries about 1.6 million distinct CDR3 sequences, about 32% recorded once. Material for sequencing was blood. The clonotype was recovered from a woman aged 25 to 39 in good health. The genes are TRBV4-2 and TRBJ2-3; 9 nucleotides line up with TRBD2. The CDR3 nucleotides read TGTGCCAGCAGCCAAGACCCCGGGACTAGCACTTCAGGTGCGCAGTATTTT. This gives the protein CASSQDPGTSTSGAQYF.